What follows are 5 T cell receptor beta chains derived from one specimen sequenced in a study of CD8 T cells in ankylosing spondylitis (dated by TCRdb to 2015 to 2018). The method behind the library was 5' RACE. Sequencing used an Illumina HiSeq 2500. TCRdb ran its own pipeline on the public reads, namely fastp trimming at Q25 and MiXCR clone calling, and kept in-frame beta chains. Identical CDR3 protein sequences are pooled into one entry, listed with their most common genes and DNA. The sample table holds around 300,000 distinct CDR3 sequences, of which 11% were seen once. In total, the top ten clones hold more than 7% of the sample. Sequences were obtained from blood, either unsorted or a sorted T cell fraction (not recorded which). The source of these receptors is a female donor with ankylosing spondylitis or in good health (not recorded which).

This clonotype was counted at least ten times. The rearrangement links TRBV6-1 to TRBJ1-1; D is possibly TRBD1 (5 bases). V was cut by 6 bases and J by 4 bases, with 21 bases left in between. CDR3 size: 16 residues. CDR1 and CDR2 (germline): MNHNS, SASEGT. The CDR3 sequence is CASSHGGTTQGTEAFF. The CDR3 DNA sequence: TGTGCCAGCAGCCATGGTGGCACCACGCAGGGCACTGAAGCTTTCTTT.

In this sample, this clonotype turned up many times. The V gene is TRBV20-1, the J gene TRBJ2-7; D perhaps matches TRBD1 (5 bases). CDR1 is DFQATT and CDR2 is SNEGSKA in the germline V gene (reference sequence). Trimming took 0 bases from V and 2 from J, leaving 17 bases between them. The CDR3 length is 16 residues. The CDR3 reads CSARDQGRNLPYEQYF. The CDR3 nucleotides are TGCAGTGCTAGAGATCAGGGCCGGAACCTGCCCTACGAGCAGTACTTC.

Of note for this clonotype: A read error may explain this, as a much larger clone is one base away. CDR3 residues: CASSQTRGQYEQYF. Here the CDR3 DNA reads TGCGCCAGCAGCCAAACCAGGGGGCAGTACGAGCAGTACTTC. The chain uses TRBV5-1 and TRBJ2-7; TRBD1 matches at 8 bases. The CDR3 consists of 14 residues. CDR1 is SGHRS and CDR2 is YFSETQ in the germline V gene. The J segment lost 4 bases and the V segment lost 4 bases, leaving 7 bases of the junction unmatched.

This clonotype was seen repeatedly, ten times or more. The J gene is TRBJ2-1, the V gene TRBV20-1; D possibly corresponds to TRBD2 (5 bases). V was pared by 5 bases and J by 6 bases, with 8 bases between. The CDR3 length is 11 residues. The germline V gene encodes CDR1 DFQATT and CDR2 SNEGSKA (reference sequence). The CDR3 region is CSAERANEQFF. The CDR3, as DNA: TGCAGTGCTGAGAGGGCCAATGAGCAGTTCTTC.

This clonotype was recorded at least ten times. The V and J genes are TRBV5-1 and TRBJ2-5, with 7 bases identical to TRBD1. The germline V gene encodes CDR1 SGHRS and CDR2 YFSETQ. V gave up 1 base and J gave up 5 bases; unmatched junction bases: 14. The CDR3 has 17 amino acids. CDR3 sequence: CASSLRQGVAVGETQYF. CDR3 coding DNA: TGCGCCAGCAGCTTGAGGCAGGGGGTCGCGGTCGGGGAGACCCAGTACTTC.